This record concerns one TCR beta chain sequence. The sample originates from a study of blood T cell repertoires in COVID-19. Whole-study context: Donors in the United States, Italy and Spain gave samples during acute or convalescent COVID-19.

Profiled with immunoSEQ multiplex PCR; TCRdb holds only in-frame clones, not every one. The data show approximately 170,000 clones, 83% seen once. The germline gives CDR1 MNHEY, CDR2 SVGAGI. CDR3 length equals 14 residues. Trimming stripped 5 bases from V and 6 bases from J, with 16 bases between. This TCR derives from a woman aged 80 or older with acute or convalescent COVID-19. The chain combines TRBV6-5 with TRBJ1-2; D gene unclear. The specimen was peripheral blood. The CDR3 DNA reads TGTGCCAGCAGTAGTCATCGGGGTTTCGATGGCTACACCTTC. Residues: CASSSHRGFDGYTF.